The entry below describes one T cell receptor (beta chain). This clonotype has at least ten counts. Its specific antigen is unknown. Per-base quality was not reported, and no clone a single base away is much larger than it. The source of the sample is a study of early T cells in non-severe SARS-CoV-2 infection (dated by TCRdb to about 2021). Study-wide context: Because TCR sequencing relied on bulk RNA taken from unsorted whole blood, pairing of alpha and beta chains was not possible.

The study was a case-control design nested within a healthcare worker cohort in London, UK, with weekly nasopharyngeal swab PCR tests and blood sampling. Between 23 and 31 March 2020, the week of the UK lockdown, healthcare workers were enrolled and then followed up weekly for as long as 16 weeks. From cysteine to phenylalanine, the CDR3 is 19 amino acids long. CDR3 DNA is the only sequence kept; it has 57 bases, read in frame from the first base. From V the trimming removes 8 bases and from J it removes 9 bases, while the gene matches leave 24 bases of the junction unaccounted for. CDR1 and CDR2 (SGHAT, FQNNGV) derive from the germline V gene. The library was prepared using 5' RACE. Sequenced on a NextSeq 500. The TCR library protocol attached unique molecular identifiers to individual cDNA molecules to correct for sequencing error and PCR bias. Both TCR alpha and beta chains were sequenced, and tight co-correlation was observed between alpha and beta sequence abundances in each sample. Concerning the study's data processing: Decombinator V4 was used to annotate TCR sequences for V gene, J gene and CDR3. TCRs were defined as expanded if a significant change between any two time points was detected under a Poisson model with p below 0.0001. TCR abundances were normalised to the total number of TCRs sequenced per sample and were expressed as counts per million. MAIT TCRs were defined by TRAV1-2 paired with TRAJ12, TRAJ20 or TRAJ33, and iNKT TCRs by TRAV10 paired with TRAJ18. VDJdb, accessed 1 November 2021, was searched for CMV, EBV and SARS-CoV-2 annotated TCRs, with TCRs annotated for multiple antigens excluded. Starting from the raw public reads, TCRdb applied fastp trimming at Q25, assembled clones with MiXCR and retained in-frame beta chains. Entries that share a CDR3 protein sequence are merged under the most common genes and DNA. The V and J calls were determined by TCRdb, not by the authors. The sample table lists more than 20,000 distinct CDR3 sequences, approximately 4.4% of them with a count of one. The ten largest clones add up to about 4.2% of the sample.

The study at large found these results: VDJdb matching was skewed toward anti-spike CD8 responses, so virus-specific expansions were likely underestimated and private and CD4 specificities were missed.

Sample: whole blood. The source of this sequence is an adult who was a healthcare worker with PCR-confirmed SARS-CoV-2 infection or an uninfected control (not recorded which). This receptor chain uses TRBV11-2 and TRBJ2-3; TRBD2 fits 12 bases in the junction. The CDR3 corresponds to CASAPIRRSGTSGRGTQYF. The DNA sequence is given as TGTGCCAGCGCCCCCATCAGACGAAGCGGGACTAGCGGGCGAGGCACGCAGTATTTT.